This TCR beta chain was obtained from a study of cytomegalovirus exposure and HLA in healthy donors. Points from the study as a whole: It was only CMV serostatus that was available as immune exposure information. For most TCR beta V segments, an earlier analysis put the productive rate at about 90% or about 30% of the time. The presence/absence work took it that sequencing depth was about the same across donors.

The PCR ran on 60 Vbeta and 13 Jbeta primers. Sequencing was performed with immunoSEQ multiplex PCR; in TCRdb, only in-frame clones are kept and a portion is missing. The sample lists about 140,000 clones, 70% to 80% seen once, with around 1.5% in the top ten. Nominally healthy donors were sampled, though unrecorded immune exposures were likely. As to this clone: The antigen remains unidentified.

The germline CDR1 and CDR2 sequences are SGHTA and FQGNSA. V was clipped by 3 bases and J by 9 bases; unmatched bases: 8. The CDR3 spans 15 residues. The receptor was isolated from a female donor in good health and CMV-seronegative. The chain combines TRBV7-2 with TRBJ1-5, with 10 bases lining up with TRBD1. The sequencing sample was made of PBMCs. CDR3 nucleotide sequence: TGTGCCAGCAGCTTCGCGGGGGACAGGGGAGCGCCCCAGCATTTT. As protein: CASSFAGDRGAPQHF.